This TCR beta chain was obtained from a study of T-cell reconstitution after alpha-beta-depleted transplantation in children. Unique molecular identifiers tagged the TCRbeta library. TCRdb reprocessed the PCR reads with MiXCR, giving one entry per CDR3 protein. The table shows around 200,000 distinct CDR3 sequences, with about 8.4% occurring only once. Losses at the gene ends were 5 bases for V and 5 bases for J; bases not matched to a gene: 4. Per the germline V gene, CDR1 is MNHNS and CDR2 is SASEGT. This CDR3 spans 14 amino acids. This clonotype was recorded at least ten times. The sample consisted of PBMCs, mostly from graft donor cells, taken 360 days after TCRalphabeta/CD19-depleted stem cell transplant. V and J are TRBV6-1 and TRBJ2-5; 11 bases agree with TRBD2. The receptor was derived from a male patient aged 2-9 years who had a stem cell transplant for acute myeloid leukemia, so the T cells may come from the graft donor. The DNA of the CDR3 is TGTGCCAGCAGTCGACTAGCGGGGATGGAGACCCAGTACTTC. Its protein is CASSRLAGMETQYF.